The clone carrying this T cell receptor beta chain was recorded at least ten times. Its matching antigen is unknown. Thyroid surgery was preceded by no treatment in any patient. The data are from a study of metastatic and nonmetastatic thyroid tumors. Study-wide background: The comparison covered peripheral blood and tumor or nodule tissue in malignant and benign thyroid patients.

Whole-study findings and limits: For both blood and tumor, malignant thyroid tumors reportedly showed significantly higher TCR beta diversity than benign nodules did.

As originally analysed: The study's classifier, a distant-metastasis tool for papillary thyroid cancer, was built using CDR3 differences across clinicopathological groups. MiXCR re-clonotyped the PCR reads for TCRdb. These V and J calls rely on TCRdb rather than the paper's analysis. The table includes roughly 15,000 clones, less than 15% detected once. Germline V gene sequence: CDR1 SEHNR, CDR2 FQNEAQ (reference sequence). V was clipped by 5 bases and J by 0 bases, with 14 bases between them. The CDR3 runs 16 residues. V usage is TRBV7-9 and J usage is TRBJ1-3, with unresolved D. The TCR comes from a female donor with papillary thyroid cancer or a benign thyroid nodule (not recorded which). Some clones in this sample may be carry-over from other donors' samples. Sequenced input: blood. The CDR3 is CASSTSSPDSGNTIYF. The CDR3 nucleotides read TGTGCCAGCAGCACCAGCTCCCCTGACTCTGGAAACACCATATATTTT.